The rows below give T cell receptor beta chains drawn from one sample of a study of blood T cell repertoires in COVID-19. Produced via immunoSEQ multiplex PCR; TCRdb's table is partial and in-frame only. Among 280,000 or so clones listed, roughly 87% were seen once. The sample taken for sequencing was PBMCs or T cells enriched from blood (not recorded which). All receptors come from a woman aged 40 to 49 who had recovered from COVID-19. The CDR3 runs from the conserved cysteine through the conserved F or W. A D gene is named only where the DNA matches it firmly. Some rows have no size entry. The others give once, few or many, or a class for an expanded clone.

TRBV4-2	TRBJ2-3	.	17	TRBD2	TGTGCCAGCAGCCAAGATCAACTAGCGGGAGGGTCAGATACGCAGTATTTT	CASSQDQLAGGSDTQYF
TRBV11-2	TRBJ2-1	.	14	.	TGTGCCAGCAGCTATCGACAGACCTACAATGAGCAGTTCTTC	CASSYRQTYNEQFF
TRBV5-6	TRBJ2-1	.	17	TRBD2	TGTGCCAGCACATTAACGGGGCTAGCGGGAGGGTACAATGAGCAGTTCTTC	CASTLTGLAGGYNEQFF
TRBV7-2	TRBJ2-1	.	13	.	TGTGCCAGCAGCCATTCCCAGGACAATGAGCAGTTCTTC	CASSHSQDNEQFF
TRBV6-2/TRBV6-3	TRBJ1-5	.	18	TRBD1	TGTGCCAGCAGTAAGAGACAGGGGTCAAACCCCCCTATCAGCCCCCAGCATTTT	CASSKRQGSNPPISPQHF
TRBV29-1	TRBJ2-5	.	12	.	TGCAGCGTTGAACTACCTCAAGAGACCCAGTACTTC	CSVELPQETQYF
TRBV7-9	TRBJ1-1	.	13	TRBD1	TGTGCCGGATCGACAGGGATGAACACTGAAGCTTTCTTT	CAGSTGMNTEAFF
TRBV6-2/TRBV6-3	TRBJ2-7	.	12	.	TGTGCCAGCAGTCACAGCTCCTACGAGCAGTACTTC	CASSHSSYEQYF
TRBV13	TRBJ2-7	once	13	.	TGTGCCAGCAGCGACTCCTTAGAGTACGAGCAGTACTTC	CASSDSLEYEQYF
TRBV2	TRBJ2-7	few	14	TRBD2	TGTGCCAGCAGCCGACTAGCGGGAGTAAGGGAGCAGTACTTC	CASSRLAGVREQYF
TRBV6-1	TRBJ2-7	.	14	.	TGTGCCAGCAGTGACAGGGCCGGATCCTACGAGCAGTACTTC	CASSDRAGSYEQYF
TRBV28	TRBJ1-1	.	16	TRBD1	TGTGCCAGCAGCCCCCCGGTCAGGGGGATGAACACTGAAGCTTTCTTT	CASSPPVRGMNTEAFF
TRBV10-3	TRBJ2-1	.	18	TRBD2	TGTGCCATCAGTGAACCCCTTTGGACTAGCGGGAGCTACAATGAGCAGTTCTTC	CAISEPLWTSGSYNEQFF
TRBV27	TRBJ2-7	.	14	.	TGTGCCAGCAGCTCCCAGGGTCCCCCCTACGAGCAGTACTTC	CASSSQGPPYEQYF
TRBV7-2	TRBJ2-1	.	14	.	TGTGCCAGCAGCCCCTACCGGGACAACAATGAGCAGTTCTTC	CASSPYRDNNEQFF
TRBV5-1	TRBJ1-6	.	14	.	TGCGCCAGCAGCTCTGCGACATCTAATTCACCCCTCCACTTT	CASSSATSNSPLHF
TRBV6-6	TRBJ2-3	.	15	TRBD2	TGTGCCAGCAGTGATAGCGGGAGTGTCACAGATACGCAGTATTTT	CASSDSGSVTDTQYF
TRBV6-1	TRBJ1-6	once	15	TRBD1	TGTGCCAGCAGTCTACAGGGGGGGACTAATTCACCCCTCCACTTT	CASSLQGGTNSPLHF
TRBV28	TRBJ1-4	.	15	.	TGTGCCAGCAGTTTATACGGGGGTTCTAATGAAAAACTGTTTTTT	CASSLYGGSNEKLFF
TRBV2	TRBJ1-2	.	15	TRBD1	TGTGCCAGCAGTGCTCTGGGACAGGGGAACTATGGCTACACCTTC	CASSALGQGNYGYTF
TRBV6-5	TRBJ2-2	.	16	.	TGTGCCAGCAGTTACTCGGGGGCCCCTGGCGGCGGGGAGCTGTTTTTT	CASSYSGAPGGGELFF
TRBV7-6	TRBJ1-2	.	18	.	TGTGCCAGCAGCTTAGCGGGGGGGGCACTGTCCCGGGACTATGGCTACACCTTC	CASSLAGGALSRDYGYTF
TRBV3-1/TRBV3-2	TRBJ1-6	.	14	TRBD1	TGTGCCAGCAGCCAATGGACAGGGGCGCTCCCCCTCCACTTT	CASSQWTGALPLHF
TRBV3-1/TRBV3-2	TRBJ2-3	.	15	.	TGTGCCAGCAGCCGTCCGGGACAACGTACAGATACGCAGTATTTT	CASSRPGQRTDTQYF
TRBV5-1	TRBJ1-1	.	16	.	TGCGCCAGCAGCTCGGTCGGGGGGAACTTGAACACTGAAGCTTTCTTT	CASSSVGGNLNTEAFF
TRBV9	TRBJ2-3	.	14	.	TGTGCCAGCAGCGTATGGCCTAGCCCAGATACGCAGTATTTT	CASSVWPSPDTQYF
TRBV12-3/TRBV12-4	TRBJ2-1	.	13	.	TGTGCCAGCGGGAAGCGGCCTGGGAATGAGCAGTTCTTC	CASGKRPGNEQFF
TRBV5-8	TRBJ1-2	.	12	.	TGTGCCAGCAGCTTCGGGGTCCCAGGCTACACCTTC	CASSFGVPGYTF
TRBV7-9	TRBJ2-2	.	16	TRBD2	TGTGCCAGCAGCTTATTGGGACTAGCAGCCACCGGGGAGCTGTTTTTT	CASSLLGLAATGELFF
TRBV6-5	TRBJ2-1	.	15	.	TGTGCCAGCAGTCGTCGACAGGAATCCTACAATGAGCAGTTCTTC	CASSRRQESYNEQFF
TRBV4-3	TRBJ1-2	.	15	.	TGCGCCAGCAGCCAAGATTCAGTGATAAACTATGGCTACACCTTC	CASSQDSVINYGYTF
TRBV7-3	TRBJ2-1	.	13	.	TGTGCCAGCAGCCTGAATAGTGCTAATGAGCAGTTCTTC	CASSLNSANEQFF
TRBV19	TRBJ1-5	once	18	TRBD1	TGTGCCAGTAGTATGTCCCGGGACAGGGGACGTCGCAATCAGCCCCAGCATTTT	CASSMSRDRGRRNQPQHF
TRBV5-1	TRBJ2-2	.	17	.	TGCGCCAGCAGCCGGAACCGAGACACCGCGGGCACCGGGGAGCTGTTTTTT	CASSRNRDTAGTGELFF
TRBV12-3/TRBV12-4	TRBJ1-4	.	13	TRBD1	TGTGCCAGCACTACAGGGGCAAGGGAAAAACTGTTTTTT	CASTTGAREKLFF
TRBV6-2/TRBV6-3	TRBJ2-7	.	15	TRBD2	TGTGCCAGCAGTTACGGCGGGGGAGCCTTCTACGAGCAGTACTTC	CASSYGGGAFYEQYF
TRBV9	TRBJ1-6	.	16	TRBD1	TGTGCCAGCAGCGTAGAGGCCGGGACAGTGGATTCACCCCTCCACTTT	CASSVEAGTVDSPLHF
TRBV7-2	TRBJ1-1	.	17	.	TGTGCCAGCAGTTTAGGACTAGCGGGAGATTTGAGCACTGAAGCTTTCTTT	CASSLGLAGDLSTEAFF
TRBV2	TRBJ1-1	.	15	TRBD1	TGCGCCAGCAGGGCAAGCAGGGGGGCGAACACTGAAGCTTTCTTT	CASRASRGANTEAFF
TRBV11-1	TRBJ2-1	.	13	.	TGTGCCAGCAGCAGTGGGGCCCACAATGAGCAGTTCTTC	CASSSGAHNEQFF
TRBV7-9	TRBJ2-1	.	13	.	TGTGCCAGCCAGGGTGGTGGGTACAATGAGCAGTTCTTC	CASQGGGYNEQFF
TRBV7-8	TRBJ1-5	.	17	TRBD1	TGTGCCAGCAGCCCATGGACAGGGCTCAATAGCAATCAGCCCCAGCATTTT	CASSPWTGLNSNQPQHF